The source of this T cell receptor (beta chain) is a study of T cells in Graves' hyperthyroidism and ophthalmopathy. Study summary: Peripheral blood was taken when the disease was first diagnosed, before any treatment began.

The CDR3 has 19 residues. Germline V lookup: CDR1 LGHDT, CDR2 YNNKEL (reference sequence). Unmatched junction bases numbered 10, after V lost 0 bases and J lost 4 bases. TCR beta CDR3 sequences were amplified from RNA transcripts. The TCR CDR3 was amplified in a first-round RT-PCR using the HTBI primer set. One entry per CDR3 protein results from TCRdb running MiXCR on the multiplex PCR reads. The sample yields about 180,000 distinct CDR3 sequences, about a tenth seen once. Among the patients, aged 18 to 65, hyperthyroidism was newly diagnosed and had lasted under 2 months. The PBMCs were taken from around 9.1 ml of fresh peripheral blood. This clonotype was counted ten times or more.

The sequence came from a woman between 18 and 30 years old with Graves' hyperthyroidism that later progressed to Graves' ophthalmopathy. The sample taken for sequencing was blood. The chain is built from TRBV3-1 and TRBJ2-7, with 15 bases fitting TRBD2. DNA for the CDR3: TGTGCCAGCAGCCAAGACCTCACTGGGACTAGCGGGAGGAGGTACGAGCAGTACTTC. It yields the protein CASSQDLTGTSGRRYEQYF.